This passage covers 30 T cell receptor beta chains from one sample sequenced in a study of T cell changes during pregnancy in multiple sclerosis (dated by TCRdb to about 2019). Receptor amplification or capture employed the immunoSEQ multiplex PCR assay. TCRdb's version of the immuneACCESS table is confined to in-frame rearrangements and falls short of the full clone set. An unresolved V gene accounts for under half of the shortfall where checked; the remainder is of unknown origin. For this sample the table gives about 86,000 clones, of which roughly 90% were detected only once. Jointly, the top ten make up around 2% of the sample. Sequenced here: peripheral blood, sampled in the first trimester of pregnancy. Every receptor here comes from a female donor in good health, enrolled as a control in a pregnancy study.

V gene TRBV27 combines with J gene TRBJ2-5; perhaps TRBD2 as D (5 bases). CDR1 and CDR2 from the germline V gene are MNHEY and SMNVEV (reference sequence). Trimming removed 3 bases at V and 5 bases at J, with 10 bases between. The CDR3 runs to 13 residues. The CDR3 reads CASSLGRFETQYF. In DNA form, the CDR3 reads TGTGCCAGCAGTTTGGGGAGATTTGAGACCCAGTACTTC.

This chain links TRBV7-2 with TRBJ1-5, with TRBD1 as a possible D gene (5 bases). The germline V and J ends were trimmed by 5 bases and 5 bases, with 10 bases remaining between them. The CDR3 has 13 amino acids. Germline values: CDR1 SGHTA, CDR2 FQGNSA. CDR3 sequence reads: CASSPVRDQPQHF. CDR3 DNA: TGTGCCAGCAGCCCGGTCAGGGATCAGCCCCAGCATTTT.

The chain combines TRBV9 with TRBJ1-2; D is ambiguous. Trimming left V 1 base short and J 4 bases short, with 11 bases between. The CDR3 length is 14 residues. Germline CDR1 SGDLS, CDR2 YYNGEE. CDR3 bases: TGTGCCAGCAGCGTAAGTCGAGGGATCTATGGCTACACCTTC. It specifies CASSVSRGIYGYTF. The variable domain in full, with the rest retrieved from reference TRBV9 and TRBJ1-2, is DSGVTQTPKHLITATGQRVTLRCSPRSGDLSVYWYQQSLDQGLQFLIQYYNGEERAKGNILERFSAQQFPDLHSELNLSSLELGDSALYFCASSVSRGIYGYTFGSGTRLTVV.

This clone was observed once. This chain connects TRBV4-2 to TRBJ1-2; D is possibly TRBD1 (6 bases). The V gene's germline CDR1 is LGHNA and CDR2 YNFKEQ. V lost 0 bases, J lost 2 bases, and 16 bases lay in between. The CDR3 has 17 amino acids. CDR3 residues: CASSQDLQQGRNYGYTF. In DNA form, the CDR3 reads TGTGCCAGCAGCCAAGATCTACAACAGGGTAGGAACTATGGCTACACCTTC.

In its sample, this clone was seen once. The rearrangement joins TRBV4-1 to TRBJ1-5; D is perhaps TRBD1 (5 bases). The V gene's germline CDR1 is MGHRA and CDR2 YSYEKL. V lost 7 bases, J lost 5 bases, and 9 bases lay in between. The CDR3 consists of 12 residues. CDR3 amino acids: CASNLQDQPQHF. CDR3 nucleotide sequence: TGCGCCAGCAACCTACAGGATCAGCCCCAGCATTTT.

This chain connects TRBV2 to TRBJ2-1; no definite D call. V lost 3 bases and J 12 bases, leaving 9 bases between the germline ends. The germline V gene has CDR1 SNHLY and CDR2 FYNNEI. This CDR3 has 11 amino acids. The CDR3 loop reads CASSDLVRQFF. The CDR3 region has the DNA TGTGCCAGCAGTGACCTTGTTCGGCAGTTCTTC.

V usage is TRBV25-1 and J usage is TRBJ2-7; D gene uncertain. The V and J ends lost 5 bases and 10 bases respectively, with 12 bases between them. CDR3 size: 11 residues. Germline CDR1 reads MGHDK; CDR2 reads SYGVNS. CDR3 in amino acids: CASSFYYGQYF. The CDR3 DNA is TGTGCCAGCAGTTTCTACTACGGACAGTACTTC.

This chain connects TRBV7-2 to TRBJ1-2; TRBD1 matches 7 bases. Germline assignment: CDR1 SGHTA and CDR2 FQGNSA. The J segment lost 5 bases and the V segment lost 8 bases, leaving 11 bases of the junction unmatched. The CDR3 length is 14 residues. The CDR3 loop reads CASVTGTVGYGYTF. The CDR3, as DNA: TGTGCCAGCGTTACCGGGACAGTAGGGTATGGCTACACCTTC.

The CDR3 DNA follows: TGTGCCAGCAGCCCCAGGACAGGGTCCTACAATGAGCAGTTCTTC. The encoded protein is CASSPRTGSYNEQFF. The chain links TRBV7-9 to TRBJ2-1; 8 bases are shared with TRBD1. The CDR3 is made up of 15 amino acids. CDR1 is SEHNR, CDR2 FQNEAQ, per germline (reference sequence). The junction had 4 bases not matched to a gene; V was cut back by 5 bases and J by 1 base.

The J gene is TRBJ1-2, the V gene TRBV6-5, with a weak D call TRBD1 (5 bases). The V end lost 6 bases, the J end lost 6 bases, and 11 bases lay between the germline ends. Germline lookup yields CDR1 MNHEY and CDR2 SVGAGI. The CDR3 has 12 amino acids. CDR3 loop: CASSRRGDGYTF. The CDR3 DNA is TGTGCCAGCAGCCGCCGGGGGGATGGCTACACCTTC.

V gene TRBV30 combines with J gene TRBJ1-1; a possible D gene is TRBD1 (6 bases). V was pared by 3 bases and J by 0 bases, with 14 bases between. This CDR3 has 15 residues. CDR1 is GTSNPN and CDR2 is SVGIG in the germline V gene (reference sequence). The CDR3, as DNA: TGTGCCTGGAGCAGAAAGGGGGATCTGAACACTGAAGCTTTCTTT. Its protein product is CAWSRKGDLNTEAFF.

The J gene is TRBJ2-5, the V gene TRBV5-5; the match to TRBD1 covers 8 bases. V lost 6 bases, J lost 5 bases, and 12 bases stayed unmatched. Germline CDR1 SGHKS, CDR2 YYEKEE (reference sequence). The CDR3 loop spans 15 amino acids. The CDR3 DNA reads TGTGCCAGCAACCTAGCAGGGGGCTTGGAGGAGACCCAGTACTTC. Its translation is CASNLAGGLEETQYF.

This clone was detected only once. This sequence joins TRBV19 and TRBJ1-2, with a possible D match to TRBD1 (5 bases). Per the germline V gene, CDR1 is LNHDA and CDR2 is SQIVND (reference sequence). Trimming left V 5 bases short and J 4 bases short, with 17 bases between. The CDR3 runs 15 residues. Written as DNA, the CDR3 is TGTGCCAGTAGTGCACCCGGGACTTCTCCCTATGGCTACACCTTC. This translates into CASSAPGTSPYGYTF.

This clone was seen just once. This chain uses TRBV27 with TRBJ2-1, with 9 bases matching TRBD2. The CDR3 consists of 16 residues. V lost 1 base, J lost 7 bases, and 8 bases stayed unmatched. Germline-derived CDR1 and CDR2 are MNHEY and SMNVEV (reference sequence). CDR3 bases: TGTGCCAGCAGTTTATATCCGCGGGGGGGCATAAATGAGCAGTTCTTC. Its protein product is CASSLYPRGGINEQFF.

The chain employs TRBV5-6 and TRBJ1-5; weak D call: TRBD1 (6 bases). This CDR3 has 16 residues. Looked up from germline, CDR1 is SGHDT and CDR2 is YYEEEE. V was clipped by 2 bases and J by 3 bases, with 15 bases between them. CDR3 protein: CASSFFLEGDNQPQHF. In DNA, the CDR3 is TGTGCCAGCAGCTTCTTCTTAGAGGGGGACAATCAGCCCCAGCATTTT.

This rearrangement joins TRBV6-1 to TRBJ1-2; a possible D gene is TRBD1 (6 bases). The V gene's germline CDR1 is MNHNS and CDR2 SASEGT. Trimming cost V 9 bases and J 3 bases, with 17 bases left between them. The CDR3 consists of 14 residues. DNA of the CDR3: TGTGCCAGTATTACAGGGACCTCGTACTATGGCTACACCTTC. Translated: CASITGTSYYGYTF.

The genes are TRBV30 and TRBJ1-1; TRBD1 agrees at 8 bases. The junction had 6 bases not matched to a gene; V was cut back by 4 bases and J by 2 bases. The CDR3 length is 14 residues. From germline, CDR1 is GTSNPN and CDR2 SVGIG (reference sequence). CDR3 sequence (DNA): TGTGCCTGGACATTGGACAGGGTTAACACTGAAGCTTTCTTT. Amino acid sequence: CAWTLDRVNTEAFF.

V is TRBV19 and J is TRBJ2-1; D possibly corresponds to TRBD1 (6 bases). With 3 bases removed from V and 7 bases from J, the gap between germline ends came to 7 bases. The CDR3 is 12 residues long. CDR1 is LNHDA, CDR2 SQIVND, per germline (reference sequence). The CDR3 DNA reads as TGTGCCAGTAGTATTGGGACAAATGAGCAGTTCTTC. Its protein product is CASSIGTNEQFF. Based on the CDR3 plus reference TRBV19 and TRBJ2-1, the full variable domain is DGGITQSPKYLFRKEGQNVTLSCEQNLNHDAMYWYRQDPGQGLRLIYYSQIVNDFQKGDIAEGYSVSREKKESFPLTVTSAQKNPTAFYLCASSIGTNEQFFGPGTRLTVL.

This chain connects TRBV9 to TRBJ2-1; D remains ambiguous. Germline CDR1 is SGDLS and CDR2 is YYNGEE. The CDR3 has 15 residues. Trimming cost V 3 bases and J 5 bases, with 15 bases left between them. CDR3 region: CASSADFLGDNEQFF. The CDR3 DNA follows: TGTGCCAGCAGCGCCGACTTCCTCGGCGACAATGAGCAGTTCTTC.

This clone was picked up one time. The chain joins TRBV6-6 to TRBJ1-2, with a weak D call TRBD1 (5 bases). The CDR3 extends over 14 amino acids. Germline lookup yields CDR1 MNHNY and CDR2 SVGAGI (reference sequence). The V end was cut by 6 bases, the J end by 3 bases, with 14 bases between. Here the CDR3 reads CASSFQGSDYGYTF. The CDR3 DNA is TGTGCCAGCAGCTTTCAGGGTTCCGACTATGGCTACACCTTC.

This sequence joins TRBV5-1 and TRBJ2-4; D is perhaps TRBD1 (6 bases). Germline CDR1 is SGHRS and CDR2 is YFSETQ. The CDR3 runs to 14 residues. V gave up 0 bases and J gave up 4 bases, with 8 bases separating them. The CDR3 here is CASSLVGGKNIQYF. The CDR3 coding sequence is TGCGCCAGCAGCTTGGTAGGGGGTAAAAACATTCAGTACTTC.

This clone was observed a few times. The chain couples TRBV11-2 to TRBJ1-6; a possible D gene is TRBD1 (6 bases). The CDR3 has 15 residues. Germline CDR1 is SGHAT and CDR2 is FQNNGV. Trimming cost V 1 base and J 10 bases, with 14 bases left between them. The CDR3 DNA is TGTGCCAGCAGCTTAGGGCAGGGGAGAGAATCACCCCTCCACTTT. Protein: CASSLGQGRESPLHF.

The chain joins TRBV5-4 to TRBJ2-5; a possible D gene is TRBD2 (5 bases). This CDR3 is 14 amino acids long. Per the germline V gene, CDR1 is SGHNT and CDR2 is YYREEE (reference sequence). The V and J ends lost 0 bases and 5 bases respectively, with 11 bases between them. Here the CDR3 reads CASSLAGRIETQYF. CDR3 DNA: TGTGCCAGCAGCTTGGCGGGGAGAATCGAGACCCAGTACTTC.

V is TRBV7-8 and J is TRBJ1-6, with D unclear. Germline CDR1 SGHVS, CDR2 FQNEAQ. The CDR3 is 14 residues long. Trimming removed 2 bases from V and 10 bases from J, with 12 bases in between. CDR3 nucleotides: TGTGCCAGCAGCTTATTCGTCGCAGGATCACCCCTCCACTTT. Translated, it gives CASSLFVAGSPLHF.

V usage is TRBV6-1 and J usage is TRBJ2-7, with TRBD1 matching over 10 bases. This CDR3 is built from 15 residues. Trimming removed 8 bases from V and 2 bases from J; junction bases left unmatched: 9. Germline CDR1 reads MNHNS; CDR2 reads SASEGT. This CDR3 is CASGSGTGDPYEQYF. CDR3 in DNA: TGTGCCAGCGGTTCCGGGACAGGGGACCCCTACGAGCAGTACTTC.

The V gene is TRBV7-3, the J gene TRBJ1-1; the D is unclear. Germline CDR1 SGHTA, CDR2 FQGTGA. The CDR3 is made up of 14 amino acids. V lost 2 bases and J lost 4, with 11 bases in between. CDR3 residues: CASSLDKGGTEAFF. The CDR3 DNA sequence: TGTGCCAGCAGCTTAGACAAGGGAGGCACTGAAGCTTTCTTT.

V gene TRBV4-1 combines with J gene TRBJ1-4; perhaps TRBD1 as D (6 bases). V was clipped by 1 base and J by 4 bases, with 13 bases between them. Germline V gives CDR1 MGHRA, CDR2 YSYEKL. This CDR3 is built from 16 residues. CDR3 sequence (DNA): TGCGCCAGCAGCCAAGGCACGGCAGGGGATAATGAAAAACTGTTTTTT. Translating it yields CASSQGTAGDNEKLFF.

CDR3: CASSPRSGISNQPQHF. In DNA form, the CDR3 reads TGCGCCAGCAGTCCCCGATCGGGTATTAGCAATCAGCCCCAGCATTTT. The gene calls are TRBV23-1 and TRBJ1-5; D gene unclear. TRBV23-1 is an ORF, with its function uncertain. This CDR3 comprises 16 residues. V lost 4 bases, J lost 0 bases, and 13 bases lay in between.

V gene TRBV7-2 combines with J gene TRBJ2-3, with TRBD2 matching over 7 bases. Germline trimming cut 1 base from V and 6 bases from J; bases unmatched to any gene: 7. CDR3 length: 15 residues. Germline values: CDR1 SGHTA, CDR2 FQGNSA. The chain's CDR3 is CASSLVGGNADTQYF. CDR3 coding DNA: TGTGCCAGCAGCTTAGTCGGGGGGAACGCGGATACGCAGTATTTT. Based on the CDR3 plus reference TRBV7-2 and TRBJ2-3, the full variable domain is GAGVSQSPSNKVTEKGKDVELRCDPISGHTALYWYRQSLGQGLEFLIYFQGNSAPDKSGLPSDRFSAERTGGSVSTLTIQRTQQEDSAVYLCASSLVGGNADTQYFGPGTRLTVL.

V usage is TRBV18 and J usage is TRBJ1-5; possibly TRBD1 for D (6 bases). The V gene's germline CDR1 is KGHSH and CDR2 LQKENI. Deletions cut 3 bases from V and 3 bases from J, with 9 bases between. The CDR3 totals 14 residues. The CDR3 sequence is CASSPYRDNQPQHF. The CDR3 region has the DNA TGTGCCAGCTCACCTTACAGGGACAATCAGCCCCAGCATTTT. The full variable domain, completed using reference TRBV18 and TRBJ1-5, is NAGVMQNPRHLVRRRGQEARLRCSPMKGHSHVYWYRQLPEEGLKFMVYLQKENIIDESGMPKERFSAEFPKEGPSILRIQQVVRGDSAAYFCASSPYRDNQPQHFGDGTRLSIL.